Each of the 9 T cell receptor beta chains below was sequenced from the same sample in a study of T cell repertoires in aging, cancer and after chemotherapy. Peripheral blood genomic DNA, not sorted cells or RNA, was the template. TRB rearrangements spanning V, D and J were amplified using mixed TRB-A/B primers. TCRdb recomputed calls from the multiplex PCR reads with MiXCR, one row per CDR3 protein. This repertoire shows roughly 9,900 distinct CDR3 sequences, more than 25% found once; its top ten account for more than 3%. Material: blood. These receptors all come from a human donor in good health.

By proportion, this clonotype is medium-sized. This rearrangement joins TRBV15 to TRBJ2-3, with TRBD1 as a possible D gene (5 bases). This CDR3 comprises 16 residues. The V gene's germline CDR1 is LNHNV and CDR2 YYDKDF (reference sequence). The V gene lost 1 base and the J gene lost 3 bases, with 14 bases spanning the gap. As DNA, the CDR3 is TGTGCCACCAGCAGAGGAACAGGATCAGGAACAGATACGCAGTATTTT. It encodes CATSRGTGSGTDTQYF.

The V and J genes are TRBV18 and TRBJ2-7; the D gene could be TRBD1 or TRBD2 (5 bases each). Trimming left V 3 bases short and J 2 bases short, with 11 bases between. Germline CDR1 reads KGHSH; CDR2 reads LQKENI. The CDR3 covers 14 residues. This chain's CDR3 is CASSPGRTTYEQYF. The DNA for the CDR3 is TGTGCCAGCTCACCGGGACGGACGACCTACGAGCAGTACTTC.

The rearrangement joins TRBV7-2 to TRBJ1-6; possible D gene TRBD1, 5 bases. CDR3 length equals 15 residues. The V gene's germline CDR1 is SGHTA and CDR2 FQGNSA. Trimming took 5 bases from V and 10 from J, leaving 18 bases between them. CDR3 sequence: CASSPGQAPRSPLHF. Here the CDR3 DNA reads TGTGCCAGCAGCCCAGGGCAGGCCCCCCGGTCACCCCTCCACTTT.

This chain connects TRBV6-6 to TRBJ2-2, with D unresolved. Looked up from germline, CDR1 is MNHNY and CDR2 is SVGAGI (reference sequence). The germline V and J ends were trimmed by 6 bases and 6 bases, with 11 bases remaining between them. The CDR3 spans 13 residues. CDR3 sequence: CASSQARAGELFF. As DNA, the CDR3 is TGTGCCAGCAGCCAGGCTAGAGCCGGGGAGCTGTTTTTT.

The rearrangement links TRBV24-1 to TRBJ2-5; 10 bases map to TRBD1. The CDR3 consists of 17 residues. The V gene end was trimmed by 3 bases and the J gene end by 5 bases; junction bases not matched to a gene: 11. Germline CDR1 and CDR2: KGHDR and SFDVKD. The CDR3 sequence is CATSDPGTGDDWETQYF. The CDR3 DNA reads TGTGCCACCAGTGATCCCGGGACAGGGGATGATTGGGAGACCCAGTACTTC.

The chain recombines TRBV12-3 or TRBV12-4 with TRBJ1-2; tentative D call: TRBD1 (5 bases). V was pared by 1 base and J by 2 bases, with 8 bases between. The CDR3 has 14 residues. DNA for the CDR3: TGTGCCAGCAGTTTAGAGAGGGGCAACTATGGCTACACCTTC. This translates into CASSLERGNYGYTF.

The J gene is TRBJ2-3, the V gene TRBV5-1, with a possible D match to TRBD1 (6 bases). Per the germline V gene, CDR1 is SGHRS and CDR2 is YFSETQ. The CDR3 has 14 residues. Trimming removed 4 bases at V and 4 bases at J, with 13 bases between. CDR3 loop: CASSPRTDSDTQYF. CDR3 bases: TGCGCCAGCAGCCCTCGGACAGACTCAGATACGCAGTATTTT. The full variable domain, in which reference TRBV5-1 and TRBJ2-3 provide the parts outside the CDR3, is KAGVTQTPRYLIKTRGQQVTLSCSPISGHRSVSWYQQTPGQGLQFLFEYFSETQRNKGNFPGRFSGRQFSNSRSEMNVSTLELGDSALYLCASSPRTDSDTQYFGPGTRLTVL.

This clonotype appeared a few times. The CDR3 sequence: CASSLAGTVQDGYTF. The CDR3 DNA sequence: TGTGCCAGCAGCTTGGCGGGGACAGTCCAAGATGGCTACACCTTC. The chain employs TRBV5-4 and TRBJ1-2, with TRBD1 matching over 7 bases. The CDR3 consists of 15 residues. The germline V gene has CDR1 SGHNT and CDR2 YYREEE (reference sequence). The junction had 8 bases not matched to a gene; V was cut back by 0 bases and J by 6 bases.

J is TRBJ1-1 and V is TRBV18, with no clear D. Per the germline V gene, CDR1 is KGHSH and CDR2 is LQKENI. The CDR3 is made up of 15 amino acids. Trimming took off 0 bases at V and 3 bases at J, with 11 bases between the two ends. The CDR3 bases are TGTGCCAGCTCACCACCGAGTGGGGTGGACACTGAAGCTTTCTTT. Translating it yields CASSPPSGVDTEAFF.